What follows are 27 T cell receptor beta chains derived from one specimen sequenced in a study of T cell clonotyping in hematopoietic cell transplantation. The table came from immunoSEQ multiplex PCR; TCRdb's copy has only in-frame clones and leaves some out. The sample lists roughly 49,000 clones, approximately 84% seen once, with 4.5% to 6.5% in the top ten. The time point denotes: recipient sample about 28 days before transplant, after cytoreduction. The sequences come from peripheral blood mononuclear cells, collected before stem cell transplant. Receptor source: a man aged 55-75 years with biphenotypic leukemia. Some clones in this sample may be carry-over from other donors' samples.

The V call is TRBV20-1, the J call TRBJ1-2, with D hard to call. Germline V gives CDR1 DFQATT, CDR2 SNEGSKA (reference sequence). This CDR3 region has 11 residues. Trimming took 6 bases from V and 10 from J, leaving 15 bases between them. In DNA, the CDR3 is TGCAGTGCCCGGACCGCTAGGGACTACACCTTC. This gives the protein CSARTARDYTF.

This chain joins TRBV4-3 and TRBJ1-5; perhaps TRBD1 as D (5 bases). V lost 0 bases and J lost 5, with 11 bases in between. CDR3 length: 15 amino acids. Germline CDR1 LGHNA, CDR2 YSLEER. The chain's CDR3 is CASSQEFGGDQPQHF. CDR3 in DNA: TGCGCCAGCAGCCAAGAGTTTGGGGGAGATCAGCCCCAGCATTTT.

The chain couples TRBV2 to TRBJ2-7; tentative D call: TRBD2 (6 bases). This CDR3 region has 13 residues. Per germline, CDR1 SNHLY and CDR2 FYNNEI. With 6 bases removed from V and 0 bases from J, the gap between germline ends came to 9 bases. The CDR3 spells CASSGGLSYEQYF. The CDR3 DNA follows: TGTGCCAGCAGCGGGGGTCTCTCCTACGAGCAGTACTTC.

The V and J genes are TRBV11-2 and TRBJ2-5; TRBD2 matches 8 bases. This CDR3 contains 15 residues. Germline V gene lookup returns CDR1 SGHAT and CDR2 FQNNGV. Germline trimming cut 3 bases from V and 1 base from J; bases unmatched to any gene: 4. CDR3 protein: CASSFSTSGQETQYF. The CDR3 region has the DNA TGTGCCAGCAGCTTTAGTACTAGCGGCCAAGAGACCCAGTACTTC.

The J gene is TRBJ2-7, the V gene TRBV6-5; D remains unclear. The CDR3 extends over 11 amino acids. Germline CDR1 reads MNHEY; CDR2 reads SVGAGI. Trimming cost V 6 bases and J 3 bases, with 6 bases left between them. CDR3 nucleotides: TGTGCCAGCAGGGTTGGCTACGAGCAGTACTTC. It yields the protein CASRVGYEQYF.

The CDR3 DNA sequence: TGTGCCAGCCTCGCGGGGGGAGGCTCTATCTATGGCTACACCTTC. Translation: CASLAGGGSIYGYTF. The rearrangement uses TRBV28 and TRBJ1-2; the D gene is possibly TRBD1 (5 bases). Trimming stripped 8 bases from V and 4 bases from J, with 20 bases between. CDR1 and CDR2 (germline): MDHEN, SYDVKM. The CDR3 loop spans 15 amino acids.

The CDR3 DNA is TGTGCCAGCAGTTTAACCCCTGGGGCCAACGTCCTGACTTTC. Amino acid sequence: CASSLTPGANVLTF. The chain couples TRBV27 to TRBJ2-6; the D is unclear. The CDR3 extends over 14 amino acids. Germline V gene lookup returns CDR1 MNHEY and CDR2 SMNVEV (reference sequence). V shed 2 bases and J shed 2 bases, with 4 bases lying between them.

In this sample, this clone turned up once. This chain uses TRBV27 with TRBJ2-5; D not certain. Trimming pared 4 bases from V and 7 bases from J, leaving 25 bases between. The CDR3 extends over 17 amino acids. From germline, CDR1 is MNHEY and CDR2 SMNVEV (reference sequence). In DNA form, the CDR3 reads TGTGCCAGCAGTTCGCTCCCGGAGAGACCCCCAAGTCGGACCCAGTACTTC. Protein product: CASSSLPERPPSRTQYF.

The genes are TRBV27 and TRBJ2-7; TRBD1 is a possible D gene (5 bases). The germline CDR1 and CDR2 sequences are MNHEY and SMNVEV (reference sequence). The ends were cut back, 5 bases at V and 2 bases at J, with 13 bases in the middle. The CDR3 has 14 residues. The CDR3 sequence is CASSRLTETYEQYF. CDR3 nucleotides: TGTGCCAGCAGTCGACTGACAGAGACCTACGAGCAGTACTTC.

The chain carries TRBV7-3 and TRBJ2-2; 12 nucleotides agree with TRBD1. J gave up 6 bases and V 5 bases, and 16 bases lay outside the gene matches. The V gene's germline CDR1 is SGHTA and CDR2 FQGTGA. The CDR3 contains 19 residues. In nucleotides, the CDR3 is TGTGCCAGCAGCCGGTATTCTCCAAGGGGACAGGGGGCTGCCGGGGAGCTGTTTTTT. Translating gives CASSRYSPRGQGAAGELFF.

The chain has TRBV4-1 and TRBJ2-7; TRBD2 is a possible D gene (6 bases). This CDR3 region has 15 residues. V was clipped by 0 bases and J by 7 bases, with 16 bases between them. CDR1 and CDR2 from the germline V gene are MGHRA and YSYEKL. CDR3 coding DNA: TGCGCCAGCAGCCAAGATAAGACGGGAGTCGGAGAGCAGTACTTC. Translating it yields CASSQDKTGVGEQYF.

The chain carries TRBV27 and TRBJ2-5; D is undetermined. With 4 bases removed from V and 5 bases from J, the gap between germline ends came to 8 bases. This CDR3 has 12 amino acids. Germline CDR1 is MNHEY and CDR2 is SMNVEV (reference sequence). CDR3 amino acids: CASSSSWETQYF. The CDR3 DNA is TGTGCCAGCAGTTCATCGTGGGAGACCCAGTACTTC.

The chain links TRBV6-5 to TRBJ1-2; TRBD1 might be the D (5 bases). This CDR3 has 14 amino acids. Trimming cost V 2 bases and J 8 bases, with 15 bases left between them. From germline, CDR1 is MNHEY and CDR2 SVGAGI. The chain's CDR3 is CASSYHRNPPGYTF. The CDR3 region has the DNA TGTGCCAGCAGTTACCACAGGAACCCTCCCGGCTACACCTTC.

The V and J genes are TRBV4-1 and TRBJ1-2; TRBD1 matches 9 bases. Germline-derived CDR1 and CDR2 are MGHRA and YSYEKL. Trimming cost V 1 base and J 6 bases; bases outside gene matches: 15. This CDR3 has 18 residues. This CDR3 reads CASSQGISRDRVADGYTF. Written as DNA, the CDR3 is TGCGCCAGCAGCCAAGGGATTTCCCGGGACAGGGTGGCGGATGGCTACACCTTC.

The V gene is TRBV28, the J gene TRBJ1-4, with TRBD1 matching over 9 bases. CDR3 length: 14 amino acids. The V gene's germline CDR1 is MDHEN and CDR2 SYDVKM. V shed 8 bases, J shed 8 bases, and the junction held 9 bases outside the gene matches. In nucleotides, the CDR3 is TGTGCCAGCGCGAGCCCGGGACAGGGCGAAAAACTGTTTTTT. It encodes CASASPGQGEKLFF.

The chain recombines TRBV9 with TRBJ2-1; the match to TRBD1 covers 10 bases. CDR3 size: 14 residues. Germline V gives CDR1 SGDLS, CDR2 YYNGEE. V shed 0 bases and J 8 bases; nucleotides not matched to a gene: 2. Written as DNA, the CDR3 is TGTGCCAGCAGCGTAGGGGACAGGGGAGATGAGCAGTTCTTC. Encoded protein: CASSVGDRGDEQFF.

The chain combines TRBV27 with TRBJ2-7; TRBD1 matches at 9 bases. Germline V gives CDR1 MNHEY, CDR2 SMNVEV (reference sequence). The CDR3 covers 14 residues. V lost 5 bases to trimming and J lost 4 bases; unmatched junction nucleotides: 6. CDR3 sequence (DNA): TGTGCCAGCAGTCCCGGGACAGGGCCTTACGAGCAGTACTTC. Amino acids: CASSPGTGPYEQYF.

In this sample, this clone turned up once. CDR3: CASSRLGQGSEQYF. The CDR3 DNA is TGTGCCAGCAGTCGACTCGGACAGGGGAGCGAGCAGTACTTC. The V and J genes are TRBV6-5 and TRBJ2-7, with TRBD1 matching over 9 bases. After removal of 5 bases from V and 6 bases from J, the junction contained 8 bases not matched to a gene. This CDR3 region has 14 residues. Germline CDR1 is MNHEY and CDR2 is SVGAGI.

The chain is built from TRBV20-1 and TRBJ1-1, with TRBD1 as a possible D gene (6 bases). The CDR3 length is 11 residues. Germline-derived CDR1 and CDR2 are DFQATT and SNEGSKA (reference sequence). The V gene lost 5 bases and the J gene lost 6 bases, with 10 bases spanning the gap. CDR3 sequence: CSAYREPEAFF. CDR3 DNA: TGCAGTGCTTACAGGGAACCTGAAGCTTTCTTT.

This chain joins TRBV7-9 and TRBJ1-1; D is unclear. In germline, CDR1 is SEHNR, CDR2 FQNEAQ (reference sequence). The CDR3 consists of 12 residues. Trimming took off 3 bases at V and 5 bases at J, with 7 bases between the two ends. DNA of the CDR3: TGTGCCAGCAGCTTGATACGGACTGAAGCTTTCTTT. It specifies CASSLIRTEAFF.

This clone has a single count. This chain links TRBV11-2 with TRBJ2-7, with D hard to call. V dropped 4 bases and J dropped 0 bases, with 10 bases sitting between them. The length of the CDR3 is 14 residues. CDR1 SGHAT and CDR2 FQNNGV come from the germline V gene. The CDR3 sequence is CASSYILSSYEQYF. In DNA form, the CDR3 reads TGTGCCAGCAGCTATATCCTGAGCTCCTACGAGCAGTACTTC.

J is TRBJ2-7 and V is TRBV5-1; 11 bases are a match to TRBD1. Germline V gene sequence: CDR1 SGHRS, CDR2 YFSETQ. Losses at the gene ends were 3 bases for V and 3 bases for J; bases not matched to a gene: 2. The CDR3 spans 14 residues. This CDR3 reads CASSWGTGGYEQYF. CDR3 coding DNA: TGCGCCAGCAGCTGGGGGACAGGGGGCTACGAGCAGTACTTC.

The chain carries TRBV10-3 and TRBJ2-2; D assignment may be TRBD1 or TRBD2 (5 bases each). The CDR3 extends over 14 amino acids. CDR1 is ENHRY, CDR2 SYGVKD, per germline. Trimming took off 7 bases at V and 1 base at J, with 10 bases between the two ends. The CDR3 is CAITEGLNTGELFF. CDR3 sequence (DNA): TGTGCCATCACCGAGGGGCTGAACACCGGGGAGCTGTTTTTT.

The chain employs TRBV7-2 and TRBJ1-1; D unresolved. V lost 1 base and J lost 0, with 9 bases in between. This CDR3 region has 15 residues. CDR1 and CDR2 (germline): SGHTA, FQGNSA. The CDR3 coding sequence is TGTGCCAGCAGCTTAGGAGCCGGAATGAACACTGAAGCTTTCTTT. Translation: CASSLGAGMNTEAFF.

The genes are TRBV6-1 and TRBJ2-7; no firm D call. V was cut by 0 bases and J by 0 bases, with 9 bases left in between. CDR1 MNHNS and CDR2 SASEGT come from the germline V gene. This CDR3 is built from 15 residues. The CDR3 DNA reads TGTGCCAGCAGTGAAGCTCAGGTTAGCTCCTACGAGCAGTACTTC. As protein: CASSEAQVSSYEQYF.

This chain uses TRBV28 with TRBJ1-2; 7 nucleotides line up with TRBD1. Per the germline V gene, CDR1 is MDHEN and CDR2 is SYDVKM. J was trimmed by 5 bases and V by 2 bases; bases with no gene match: 8. The CDR3 extends over 15 amino acids. The CDR3 DNA reads TGTGCCAGCAGTTTAGCGGACAGGCAGGCATATGGCTACACCTTC. Protein product: CASSLADRQAYGYTF.

The V gene is TRBV5-1, the J gene TRBJ1-4, with D uncertain. Germline assignment: CDR1 SGHRS and CDR2 YFSETQ. This CDR3 contains 15 residues. Trimming shortened V by 4 bases and J by 8 bases, and 18 bases separated the two germline ends. CDR3: CASSADSPYYEKLFF. The DNA of the CDR3 is TGCGCCAGCAGCGCAGACTCCCCGTACTACGAAAAACTGTTTTTT. Combining the CDR3 with reference TRBV5-1 and TRBJ1-4 gives the whole variable domain KAGVTQTPRYLIKTRGQQVTLSCSPISGHRSVSWYQQTPGQGLQFLFEYFSETQRNKGNFPGRFSGRQFSNSRSEMNVSTLELGDSALYLCASSADSPYYEKLFFGSGTQLSVL.